A selection of T cell receptor beta chains follows, all from one sample in a study of blood T cell repertoires in COVID-19. Some clones are missing from TCRdb's copy, which holds only in-frame ones; the method was immunoSEQ multiplex PCR. The sample has 160,000 or so clones, 79% seen once. Sequenced: peripheral blood. These receptors were collected from a woman between 55 and 75 years old with COVID-19, enrolled during active disease. CDR3s include the opening cysteine and the closing phenylalanine or tryptophan. A D gene is named only where the DNA matches it firmly.

v_call,d_call,j_call,cdr3_nt,cdr3_aa
TRBV27,NA,TRBJ2-3,TGTGCCACCCAGGGGGGCGGGGCCATTTTGGCAGATACGCAGTATTTT,CATQGGGAILADTQYF
TRBV7-2,TRBD2,TRBJ2-7,TGTGCCAGCAGCCCTAGTAGCGGGATTCGAGTCTACGAGCAGTACTTC,CASSPSSGIRVYEQYF
TRBV7-9,NA,TRBJ1-2,TGTGCCAGCAGCCCAAACAGGGCTGGCTACACCTTC,CASSPNRAGYTF
TRBV6-5,NA,TRBJ2-6,TGTGCCAGCAGTTACGCAGGGACTGGGGCCAACGTCCTGACTTTC,CASSYAGTGANVLTF
TRBV27,TRBD2,TRBJ2-1,TGTGCCAGCAGAGCCGCCGCTAGGGGACTAGCGAAACGAAAGAGCTCCTACAATGAGCAGTTCTTC,CASRAAARGLAKRKSSYNEQFF
TRBV7-9,TRBD1,TRBJ2-1,TGTGCCAGCAGCCCCTCCGGGACAGCCAACAATGAGCAGTTCTTC,CASSPSGTANNEQFF
TRBV9,NA,TRBJ1-2,TGTGCCAGCAGCGTAGCCAATAACTATGGCTACACCTTC,CASSVANNYGYTF
TRBV4-1,NA,TRBJ1-2,TGCGCCAGCAGCCAAGGCCAGGTATCCTATGGCTACACCTTC,CASSQGQVSYGYTF
TRBV2,NA,TRBJ2-1,TGTGCCACCGCCCCTCTACGTGCAGGTGAGCAGTTCTTC,CATAPLRAGEQFF
TRBV7-9,NA,TRBJ1-6,TGTGCCAGCAGCTTCTCGACAGGCGACCACTATAATTCACCCCTCCACTTT,CASSFSTGDHYNSPLHF
TRBV7-9,NA,TRBJ2-1,TGTGCCAGCAGCTTAGTATCCCCTTACAATGAGCAGTTCTTC,CASSLVSPYNEQFF
TRBV7-2,TRBD2,TRBJ2-5,TGTGCCAGCAGCGAACGCCGGGTGACTAGCGGGAGTAAAGAGACCCAGTACTTC,CASSERRVTSGSKETQYF